Following are 20 T cell receptor beta chains from one sample sequenced in a study of blood T cell repertoires in COVID-19. Produced via immunoSEQ multiplex PCR; TCRdb's table is partial and in-frame only. Among 150,000 or so clones, over 70% were seen once, and the ten largest hold 5.5% to 7.5%. Sequencing input: peripheral blood. The source is a man older than 75 with acute or convalescent COVID-19.

This chain uses TRBV27 with TRBJ2-7; 7 bases align to TRBD1. Germline CDR1 is MNHEY and CDR2 is SMNVEV (reference sequence). This CDR3 is built from 17 residues. V dropped 4 bases and J dropped 0; count of bases not matched to a gene: 12. Here the CDR3 reads CASSSFRGTGDSYEQYF. CDR3 DNA sequence: TGTGCCAGCAGTTCCTTTCGAGGAACAGGGGACTCCTACGAGCAGTACTTC.

This rearrangement joins TRBV27 to TRBJ2-1; TRBD2 agrees at 9 bases. CDR3 size: 15 residues. The V and J ends lost 5 bases and 5 bases, in that order; junction bases with no gene match: 7. Germline lookup yields CDR1 MNHEY and CDR2 SMNVEV (reference sequence). The CDR3 bases are TGTGCCAGCAGTGTGGGGACTAGCCCAAACAATGAGCAGTTCTTC. As protein: CASSVGTSPNNEQFF.

V usage is TRBV2 and J usage is TRBJ2-2; D is unclear. Trimming cost V 4 bases and J 0 bases, with 6 bases left between them. This CDR3 comprises 14 residues. Per germline, CDR1 SNHLY and CDR2 FYNNEI. DNA of the CDR3: TGTGCCAGCAGTGCGTACACGAACACCGGGGAGCTGTTTTTT. Translated: CASSAYTNTGELFF. The entire variable domain, with the rest obtained from reference TRBV2 and TRBJ2-2, is as follows: EPEVTQTPSHQVTQMGQEVILRCVPISNHLYFYWYRQILGQKVEFLVSFYNNEISEKSEIFDDQFSVERPDGSNFTLKIRSTKLEDSAMYFCASSAYTNTGELFFGEGSRLTVL.

This chain joins TRBV27 and TRBJ1-1; D is possibly TRBD1 (5 bases). The CDR3 covers 15 residues. Germline V CDR1 and CDR2: MNHEY, SMNVEV (reference sequence). V lost 1 base and J 1 base, leaving 10 bases between the germline ends. The CDR3 region is CASSLFTGKNTEAFF. The CDR3 coding sequence is TGTGCCAGCAGTTTATTTACAGGAAAGAACACTGAAGCTTTCTTT.

The chain combines TRBV28 with TRBJ1-1; 8 bases are a match to TRBD1. The CDR3 spans 16 residues. The germline V gene has CDR1 MDHEN and CDR2 SYDVKM. The V segment lost 7 bases and the J segment 2 bases; nucleotides outside the gene matches: 12. This CDR3 is CASTPADRDINTEAFF. CDR3 nucleotides: TGTGCCAGCACCCCCGCGGACAGGGATATAAACACTGAAGCTTTCTTT.

This clone was observed a single time. The chain carries TRBV28 and TRBJ1-5; D is unresolved. Trimming stripped 10 bases from V and 0 bases from J, with 13 bases between. CDR3 size: 14 residues. Germline-derived CDR1 and CDR2 are MDHEN and SYDVKM. In DNA, the CDR3 is TGTGCCACCGAGCCGGGATATAGCAATCAGCCCCAGCATTTT. This sequence encodes CATEPGYSNQPQHF.

Here the CDR3 reads CASSMGRSEAFF. Here the CDR3 DNA reads TGTGCCAGTAGCATGGGGAGGAGTGAAGCTTTCTTT. This sequence joins TRBV19 and TRBJ1-1, with D uncertain. Germline CDR1 LNHDA, CDR2 SQIVND (reference sequence). This CDR3 spans 12 amino acids. V dropped 6 bases and J dropped 7 bases, with 12 bases sitting between them.

V gene TRBV10-3 combines with J gene TRBJ2-1, with TRBD2 identical over 7 bases. The germline CDR1 and CDR2 sequences are ENHRY and SYGVKD. The CDR3 covers 12 residues. J was trimmed by 6 bases and V by 4 bases; bases with no gene match: 0. The CDR3 loop is CAISGTSNEQFF. The CDR3 region has the DNA TGTGCCATCAGTGGGACTAGCAATGAGCAGTTCTTC.

V is TRBV3-1 (or the pseudogene TRBV3-2) and J is TRBJ2-7; 8 bases fit TRBD2. V was clipped by 4 bases and J by 2 bases; unmatched bases: 7. CDR1 is LGHDT and CDR2 is YNNKEL in the germline V gene (reference sequence). The CDR3 sequence is 15 residues long. The CDR3 sequence: CASSPERGPTYEQYF. The CDR3 bases are TGTGCCAGCAGCCCCGAGCGGGGGCCCACCTACGAGCAGTACTTC.

V and J are TRBV27 and TRBJ2-1, with D possibly matching TRBD1 (6 bases). V was shortened by 4 bases and J by 5 bases, with 9 bases between the two germline ends. Germline V gene lookup returns CDR1 MNHEY and CDR2 SMNVEV (reference sequence). The CDR3 length is 13 residues. The CDR3 nucleotides read TGTGCCAGCAGTTCGGACAGAAACAATGAGCAGTTCTTC. Protein sequence: CASSSDRNNEQFF.

The chain joins TRBV5-4 to TRBJ2-7; 7 bases agree with TRBD1. The germline CDR1 and CDR2 sequences are SGHNT and YYREEE (reference sequence). This CDR3 contains 13 residues. Trimming cost V 2 bases and J 5 bases; bases outside gene matches: 4. CDR3 sequence (DNA): TGTGCCAGCAGCTTCAACAGGGGCCACGAGCAGTACTTC. It is translated as CASSFNRGHEQYF.

V is TRBV9 and J is TRBJ2-3; D is unclear. Trimming left V 0 bases short and J 5 bases short, with 4 bases between. The CDR3 is made up of 12 amino acids. CDR1 is SGDLS and CDR2 is YYNGEE in the germline V gene. The CDR3 bases are TGTGCCAGCAGCGTAGAGAGAGATACGCAGTATTTT. Its translation is CASSVERDTQYF. Together with reference TRBV9 and TRBJ2-3, the CDR3 gives the full variable domain: DSGVTQTPKHLITATGQRVTLRCSPRSGDLSVYWYQQSLDQGLQFLIQYYNGEERAKGNILERFSAQQFPDLHSELNLSSLELGDSALYFCASSVERDTQYFGPGTRLTVL.

The genes are TRBV10-3 and TRBJ1-2; 10 positions agree with TRBD1. This CDR3 comprises 18 residues. Germline V gives CDR1 ENHRY, CDR2 SYGVKD. With V trimmed by 4 bases and J by 2 bases, 13 bases remained unmatched. CDR3 nucleotide sequence: TGTGCCATCAGTGGGGGGCGTGGGCCGGGACAGGGGAACTATGGCTACACCTTC. Protein: CAISGGRGPGQGNYGYTF.

This chain links TRBV19 with TRBJ2-1; possibly TRBD1 for D (6 bases). The V end was cut by 1 base, the J end by 5 bases, with 12 bases between. This CDR3 is built from 15 residues. The germline V gene has CDR1 LNHDA and CDR2 SQIVND (reference sequence). Here the CDR3 reads CASSIVTGLNNEQFF. Written as DNA, the CDR3 is TGTGCCAGTAGTATAGTCACAGGGCTGAACAATGAGCAGTTCTTC.

The chain recombines TRBV12-3 or TRBV12-4 with TRBJ2-7, with 12 bases fitting TRBD2. The trim removed 6 bases at V and 7 bases at J, leaving 1 base unmatched. This CDR3 has 12 amino acids. The CDR3 loop is CASRTSGGEQYF. The CDR3 region has the DNA TGTGCCAGCAGAACTAGCGGGGGGGAGCAGTACTTC.

The chain employs TRBV5-1 and TRBJ2-1, with 10 bases identical to TRBD2. The V gene's germline CDR1 is SGHRS and CDR2 YFSETQ. The CDR3 loop spans 16 amino acids. Trimming took 4 bases from V and 0 from J; bases not matched to a gene: 4. CDR3 in amino acids: CASSRTSGSSYNEQFF. The CDR3 DNA reads as TGCGCCAGCAGCCGGACTAGCGGAAGCTCCTACAATGAGCAGTTCTTC.

This chain joins TRBV28 and TRBJ1-5, with 8 bases that match TRBD1. CDR3 length: 16 residues. V dropped 4 bases and J dropped 5; count of bases not matched to a gene: 10. Germline CDR1 MDHEN, CDR2 SYDVKM. The CDR3 reads CASSSERTGTYQPQHF. CDR3 DNA: TGTGCCAGCAGTTCTGAACGGACAGGGACCTATCAGCCCCAGCATTTT. The full variable domain, with the rest looked up from reference TRBV28 and TRBJ1-5, is DVKVTQSSRYLVKRTGEKVFLECVQDMDHENMFWYRQDPGLGLRLIYFSYDVKMKEKGDIPEGYSVSREKKERFSLILESASTNQTSMYLCASSSERTGTYQPQHFGDGTRLSIL.

This sequence joins TRBV5-1 and TRBJ2-7, with TRBD2 matching 11 bases. V trimming: 4 bases; J trimming: 7 bases; junction bases outside the gene matches: 7. This CDR3 is built from 14 residues. Looked up from germline, CDR1 is SGHRS and CDR2 is YFSETQ. CDR3 amino acids: CASSRGTSGVEQYF. Here the CDR3 DNA reads TGCGCCAGCAGCCGCGGGACTAGCGGAGTAGAGCAGTACTTC.

The chain carries TRBV9 and TRBJ2-5; possibly TRBD2 for D (6 bases). V lost 0 bases and J 0 bases, leaving 6 bases between the germline ends. Germline V CDR1 and CDR2: SGDLS, YYNGEE. CDR3 length: 14 residues. CDR3 amino acids: CASSVGTNQETQYF. As DNA, the CDR3 is TGTGCCAGCAGCGTAGGGACTAACCAAGAGACCCAGTACTTC.

This chain uses TRBV10-3 with TRBJ2-1; TRBD2 matches 12 bases. The CDR3 sequence is 18 residues long. Trimming removed 4 bases from V and 8 bases from J; junction bases left unmatched: 15. Per the germline V gene, CDR1 is ENHRY and CDR2 is SYGVKD. In nucleotides, the CDR3 is TGTGCCATCAGTGCGGGGCCCGGGACTAGCGGGCGATGGGATGAGCAGTTCTTC. Residues: CAISAGPGTSGRWDEQFF.